The clone carrying this TCR beta chain was found a few times. Its specificity is unknown. Only in-frame clones appear in the TCRdb table, and some are missing; sequencing was by immunoSEQ multiplex PCR. Of about 110,000 clones in the sample, around nine tenths were seen once. The data were taken from a study of T cell responses to AZD1222 COVID-19 vaccine. Study findings and constraints: Among spike-specific TCRs, nearly half reportedly target unmutated variant regions. Baseline antibody screening turned up just a handful of seropositive AZD1222 recipients.

Looked up from germline, CDR1 is SGDLS and CDR2 is YYNGEE. This CDR3 is 13 amino acids long. Trimming stripped 0 bases from V and 4 bases from J, with 7 bases between. The origin of this receptor is an adult in good health. The gene calls are TRBV9 and TRBJ1-1; D not certain. The starting material was peripheral blood, obtained on day 0 of MenACWY control vaccination. The CDR3 DNA follows: TGTGCCAGCAGCGTAGTAATGGGCACTGAAGCTTTCTTT. Protein sequence: CASSVVMGTEAFF.